Following are 26 T cell receptor beta chains from one sample sequenced in a study of blood T cell repertoires in COVID-19. Some clones are missing from TCRdb's copy, which holds only in-frame ones; the method was immunoSEQ multiplex PCR. The sample carries some 300,000 clones, around 89% recorded once. The specimen sequenced was peripheral blood. These receptors all come from a woman in her forties or fifties with COVID-19, enrolled during active disease.

This sequence joins TRBV14 and TRBJ2-7, with 13 bases lining up with TRBD2. Trimming cost V 1 base and J 6 bases; bases outside gene matches: 9. This CDR3 comprises 17 residues. From germline, CDR1 is SGHDN and CDR2 FVKESK. CDR3 DNA sequence: TGTGCCAGCAGCCAAGCGGGACTAGCGGGAATAATGGGCGAGCAGTACTTC. This sequence encodes CASSQAGLAGIMGEQYF.

The chain is built from TRBV3-1 (or the pseudogene TRBV3-2) and TRBJ2-6; possible D gene TRBD1, 5 bases. Trimming took 6 bases from V and 0 from J, leaving 12 bases between them. Germline CDR1 is LGHDT and CDR2 is YNNKEL (reference sequence). The CDR3 contains 16 residues. In DNA, the CDR3 is TGTGCCAGCAGTCCTACAGGTTTCTCTGGGGCCAACGTCCTGACTTTC. Translation gives CASSPTGFSGANVLTF.

The chain recombines TRBV7-9 with TRBJ2-7; perhaps TRBD2 as D (6 bases). Trimming took off 5 bases at V and 3 bases at J, with 11 bases between the two ends. This CDR3 is built from 13 residues. The germline V gene has CDR1 SEHNR and CDR2 FQNEAQ (reference sequence). Here the CDR3 DNA reads TGTGCCAGCAGCGCGGGACTCTACTACGAGCAGTACTTC. It encodes CASSAGLYYEQYF.

The CDR3 bases are TGTGCCAGCAGCTCCTCGTGGGGGGACAGGGGGAGGTACACTGAAGCTTTCTTT. Translating gives CASSSSWGDRGRYTEAFF. J is TRBJ1-1 and V is TRBV7-2; 11 bases map to TRBD1. The ends lost 4 bases at V and 3 bases at J; junction bases unmatched: 13. Germline V gene sequence: CDR1 SGHTA, CDR2 FQGNSA. The CDR3 extends over 18 amino acids.

CDR3 amino acids: CASRLNRDSNQPQHF. The DNA for the CDR3 is TGTGCCAGTAGGCTTAACAGGGATAGCAATCAGCCCCAGCATTTT. This chain joins TRBV19 and TRBJ1-5; TRBD1 is a possible D gene (6 bases). Per germline, CDR1 LNHDA and CDR2 SQIVND (reference sequence). Trimming left V 6 bases short and J 0 bases short, with 12 bases between. This CDR3 has 15 amino acids.

V is TRBV30 and J is TRBJ1-4; TRBD1 aligns across 8 bases. The CDR3 consists of 13 residues. Unmatched junction bases numbered 6, after V lost 4 bases and J lost 8 bases. Germline V lookup: CDR1 GTSNPN, CDR2 SVGIG (reference sequence). The DNA for the CDR3 is TGTGCCTGGAACCGGGACAGGTCGGAAAAACTGTTTTTT. Translating it yields CAWNRDRSEKLFF.

The chain has TRBV7-2 and TRBJ2-7; 9 bases align to TRBD1. CDR3 size: 15 residues. V lost 0 bases and J lost 2; bases outside the gene matches: 2. CDR1 is SGHTA, CDR2 FQGNSA, per germline. The CDR3 DNA sequence: TGTGCCAGCAGCTTAGCCGGGACAGGGCCCTACGAGCAGTACTTC. This translates into CASSLAGTGPYEQYF.

J is TRBJ2-1 and V is TRBV12-2; no check of the table's D call, TRBD2, against the DNA was made. TRBV12-2 is marked as a pseudogene. This CDR3 spans 18 amino acids. The CDR3 DNA sequence: TGTGCAAGTCGCCCTCCCGGGCCAGCGGGAAGACAAGACAATGAGCAGTTCTTC. Protein sequence: CASRPPGPAGRQDNEQFF.

V gene TRBV27 combines with J gene TRBJ2-7; D possibly corresponds to TRBD2 (6 bases). Per the germline V gene, CDR1 is MNHEY and CDR2 is SMNVEV (reference sequence). The CDR3 totals 14 residues. Trimming pared 6 bases from V and 2 bases from J, leaving 14 bases between. Written as DNA, the CDR3 is TGTGCCAGCAGGCCCGTCCGCGGGGCCTACGAGCAGTACTTC. Translation: CASRPVRGAYEQYF.

This rearrangement joins TRBV25-1 to TRBJ2-7; 9 nucleotides align to TRBD2. The CDR3 sequence is 18 residues long. Trimming at V came to 1 base and at J to 0 bases, leaving 10 bases not matched to a gene. Germline loops: CDR1 MGHDK, CDR2 SYGVNS. CDR3 bases: TGTGCCAGCAGTGAATGGGCTAGCGGGGTTACTAGCTCCTACGAGCAGTACTTC. This translates into CASSEWASGVTSSYEQYF.

The chain joins TRBV27 to TRBJ1-2; 9 bases are shared with TRBD1. V gave up 4 bases and J gave up 1 base; unmatched junction bases: 7. CDR1 is MNHEY and CDR2 is SMNVEV in the germline V gene (reference sequence). The CDR3 extends over 16 amino acids. This chain's CDR3 is CASSSQQGAGNYGYTF. In DNA form, the CDR3 reads TGTGCCAGCAGTTCCCAACAGGGGGCCGGTAACTATGGCTACACCTTC.

The chain links TRBV3-1 (or the pseudogene TRBV3-2) to TRBJ2-3; a weak D match, TRBD1 (6 bases). The CDR3 covers 16 residues. The germline CDR1 and CDR2 sequences are LGHDT and YNNKEL (reference sequence). Between the trimmed V and J ends, which lost 3 bases and 3 bases, there was a span of 16 bases. In DNA form, the CDR3 reads TGTGCCAGCAGCCAGCCAACCACGAGGGGGACAGATACGCAGTATTTT. The encoded protein is CASSQPTTRGTDTQYF.

This rearrangement joins TRBV30 to TRBJ1-1; TRBD1 matches 7 bases. The V and J ends lost 0 bases and 13 bases, in that order; junction bases with no gene match: 11. The CDR3 is 13 amino acids. Germline-derived CDR1 and CDR2 are GTSNPN and SVGIG (reference sequence). CDR3 sequence: CAWSVQPRGPLFF. The CDR3 region has the DNA TGTGCCTGGAGTGTACAACCGAGGGGGCCCCTTTTCTTT.

The CDR3 protein is CASSYLQGNQPQHF. In DNA, the CDR3 is TGTGCCAGCAGTTACTTACAGGGCAATCAGCCCCAGCATTTT. The chain recombines TRBV6-5 with TRBJ1-5; tentatively, D is TRBD1 (5 bases). CDR3 size: 14 residues. V lost 1 base and J 2 bases, leaving 6 bases between the germline ends. Per germline, CDR1 MNHEY and CDR2 SVGAGI.

This chain joins TRBV6-5 and TRBJ2-7; 9 bases match TRBD1. J was trimmed by 5 bases and V by 5 bases; bases with no gene match: 4. Germline V gene data show CDR1 as MNHEY and CDR2 as SVGAGI. The CDR3 spans 13 residues. CDR3 nucleotide sequence: TGTGCCAGCAGTCCGTGGGACAGGGACGAGCAGTACTTC. This sequence encodes CASSPWDRDEQYF.

The chain combines TRBV5-1 with TRBJ2-3, with TRBD2 matching 11 bases. Germline trimming cut 4 bases from V and 2 bases from J; bases unmatched to any gene: 6. The CDR3 covers 16 residues. CDR1 is SGHRS and CDR2 is YFSETQ in the germline V gene. The CDR3 loop reads CASSPGTSGHTDTQYF. The DNA for the CDR3 is TGCGCCAGCAGCCCGGGGACTAGCGGTCACACAGATACGCAGTATTTT.

This rearrangement joins TRBV4-1 to TRBJ2-7; TRBD1 matches 7 bases. Per the germline V gene, CDR1 is MGHRA and CDR2 is YSYEKL. CDR3 size: 15 residues. V was clipped by 4 bases and J by 12 bases; unmatched bases: 18. The CDR3, as DNA: TGCGCCAGCAGCCGGAACGACCAGGGGGACATCTATCGGTACTTC. Residues: CASSRNDQGDIYRYF.

V usage is TRBV7-2 and J usage is TRBJ2-7, with 12 bases identical to TRBD2. Trimming took 6 bases from V and 2 from J; bases not matched to a gene: 2. From germline, CDR1 is SGHTA and CDR2 FQGNSA. The CDR3 is 14 amino acids. The CDR3 sequence: CASRRTSGTYEQYF. CDR3 coding DNA: TGTGCCAGCAGGAGGACTAGCGGGACCTACGAGCAGTACTTC.

This chain joins TRBV6-5 and TRBJ2-7; 9 bases map to TRBD2. J gave up 6 bases and V 7 bases, and 10 bases lay outside the gene matches. CDR3 size: 14 residues. Per the germline V gene, CDR1 is MNHEY and CDR2 is SVGAGI. The CDR3 bases are TGTGCCAGCAATCGGGTAGCGGGAGCGGGCGAGCAGTACTTC. The encoded protein is CASNRVAGAGEQYF.

The rearrangement uses TRBV30 and TRBJ2-5; 8 bases agree with TRBD1. Germline V gives CDR1 GTSNPN, CDR2 SVGIG (reference sequence). The CDR3 is 14 amino acids. Trimming cost V 4 bases and J 2 bases; bases outside gene matches: 6. The CDR3 sequence: CAWTRGQGQETQYF. The CDR3 DNA reads TGTGCCTGGACCAGAGGACAGGGACAAGAGACCCAGTACTTC.

The chain is built from TRBV27 and TRBJ2-7; TRBD1 matches at 8 bases. V lost 5 bases and J lost 3; bases outside the gene matches: 3. This CDR3 has 13 residues. Per the germline V gene, CDR1 is MNHEY and CDR2 is SMNVEV (reference sequence). CDR3 protein: CASSKDRVYEQYF. CDR3 sequence (DNA): TGTGCCAGCAGTAAGGACAGGGTCTACGAGCAGTACTTC.

The chain joins TRBV6-5 to TRBJ2-1, with 7 bases identical to TRBD2. CDR1 is MNHEY, CDR2 SVGAGI, per germline. V shed 2 bases and J 5 bases; nucleotides not matched to a gene: 6. This CDR3 is built from 15 residues. The CDR3 region has the DNA TGTGCCAGCAGTTACGGGAGGGGTGGCCACAATGAGCAGTTCTTC. It is translated as CASSYGRGGHNEQFF.

The V and J genes are TRBV30 and TRBJ2-1; 7 bases map to TRBD2. V dropped 5 bases and J dropped 3; count of bases not matched to a gene: 10. This CDR3 is 15 amino acids long. Per the germline V gene, CDR1 is GTSNPN and CDR2 is SVGIG (reference sequence). CDR3 DNA sequence: TGTGCCTGGCGCACTGGGCTAGCGGTCTACAATGAGCAGTTCTTC. The encoded protein is CAWRTGLAVYNEQFF.

The chain couples TRBV7-8 to TRBJ2-7, with 10 bases that match TRBD2. Germline values: CDR1 SGHVS, CDR2 FQNEAQ. With 5 bases clipped from V and 2 bases from J, the junction kept 9 bases outside the gene matches. The CDR3 is 16 amino acids. Here the CDR3 reads CASSPEGLATPYEQYF. The CDR3 DNA is TGTGCCAGCAGCCCCGAGGGACTAGCGACCCCCTACGAGCAGTACTTC.

V usage is TRBV19 and J usage is TRBJ1-4; TRBD1 aligns across 7 bases. V dropped 2 bases and J dropped 3; count of bases not matched to a gene: 0. The V gene's germline CDR1 is LNHDA and CDR2 SQIVND (reference sequence). CDR3 size: 14 residues. CDR3 in amino acids: CASSITGANEKLFF. CDR3 in DNA: TGTGCCAGTAGTATAACAGGGGCTAATGAAAAACTGTTTTTT.

CDR3 residues: CASSLMGLYRTDTQYF. CDR3 sequence (DNA): TGCGCCAGCAGCTTGATGGGGCTGTATAGAACAGATACGCAGTATTTT. The chain links TRBV5-1 to TRBJ2-3, with D possibly TRBD1 on 5 matching bases. V was clipped by 1 base and J by 3 bases, with 15 bases between them. Germline V gives CDR1 SGHRS, CDR2 YFSETQ. This CDR3 is 16 amino acids long.